This T cell receptor (beta chain) was recorded in a study of response to subunit inactivated influenza vaccine (dated by TCRdb to 2016 to 2019). The study in broad terms: Deep quantitative T cell receptor repertoire profiling was used in the study to track responses to a trivalent subunit inactivated influenza vaccine. What the authors observed across the whole study: It was suggested by the authors that each seasonal influenza vaccination may recruit only a limited number of new T cells.

The CDR3 numbers 17 residues from cysteine through phenylalanine. Left in the record is the CDR3 DNA by itself, 51 bases read in frame from the first base. V lost 6 bases and J lost 1 base; the stretch between them is 19 bases long. CDR1 and CDR2 are read off the germline V gene as MDHEN and SYDVKM. To prepare the library, RT-PCR was applied. TCRdb lists the instrument as Illumina HiSeq 2500. Clones were called with MiXCR by TCRdb after fastp trimmed the public reads at Q25, and only in-frame beta chains were retained. Each CDR3 protein gets just one entry, which takes the most common genes and DNA from the rows behind it. The sample data list a few hundred thousand distinct CDR3 sequences, and approximately 21% of these were observed just once. The top ten clonotypes cover 10% to 13% of the sample. This clonotype appeared a few times. Its antigen remains unidentified. No per-base quality is available; no much larger clone lies one base away.

The specimen was PBMCs from blood, collected approximately 20 months after vaccination. In this chain, TRBV28 is recombined with TRBJ1-5, with no confidently assigned D gene. The sequence derives from a man between 45 and 75 years old who received an inactivated influenza vaccine. Donor details come from another sample of the same person, matched by shared clones. In nucleotides, the sequence is TGTGCCAGCAGCAGTCCAAGGGAAATCCGGAGCAATCAGCCCCAGCATTTT. Its product reads: CASSSPREIRSNQPQHF.